The 20 T cell receptor beta chains reported below all come from one sample, sequenced in a study of blood T cell repertoires in COVID-19. Assay used: immunoSEQ multiplex PCR; TCRdb lists only in-frame clones, some missing. The data contain under 300,000 clones, around four fifths of them singletons. Sequencing input: peripheral blood. The receptors were sampled from a man aged 55-75 years who had recovered from COVID-19.

The chain joins TRBV7-2 to TRBJ1-2; D may be TRBD1 (5 bases). This CDR3 is built from 16 residues. Trimming left V 1 base short and J 2 bases short, with 14 bases between. Germline V gives CDR1 SGHTA, CDR2 FQGNSA. The chain's CDR3 is CASSLEGLRANYGYTF. In DNA form, the CDR3 reads TGTGCCAGCAGCTTAGAGGGACTGAGGGCGAACTATGGCTACACCTTC.

This chain uses TRBV12-5 with TRBJ1-6; D remains unclear. Trimming pared 8 bases from V and 3 bases from J, leaving 11 bases between. The CDR3 contains 14 residues. Germline assignment: CDR1 LGHNT and CDR2 FRNRAP. The CDR3 sequence: CASSRGVYNSPLHF. The CDR3 DNA reads as TGTGCTAGTTCTCGAGGCGTCTATAATTCACCCCTCCACTTT.

V and J are TRBV5-1 and TRBJ2-3, with 12 bases that match TRBD2. Germline values: CDR1 SGHRS, CDR2 YFSETQ. There are 17 residues in the CDR3. V gave up 1 base and J gave up 5 bases; unmatched junction bases: 8. CDR3 residues: CASSLSASGGGIDTQYF. The CDR3 DNA follows: TGCGCCAGCAGCTTGTCGGCTAGCGGGGGGGGAATAGATACGCAGTATTTT. Using reference TRBV5-1 and TRBJ2-3 for the parts outside the CDR3, the full variable domain is KAGVTQTPRYLIKTRGQQVTLSCSPISGHRSVSWYQQTPGQGLQFLFEYFSETQRNKGNFPGRFSGRQFSNSRSEMNVSTLELGDSALYLCASSLSASGGGIDTQYFGPGTRLTVL.

The chain carries TRBV9 and TRBJ2-3, with TRBD2 matching 7 bases. J was trimmed by 5 bases and V by 3 bases; bases with no gene match: 15. Germline V gives CDR1 SGDLS, CDR2 YYNGEE. The CDR3 spans 17 residues. The CDR3 nucleotides are TGTGCCAGCAGCGCCGGGGGGTCTAGCGGCGGTCGAGATACGCAGTATTTT. It encodes CASSAGGSSGGRDTQYF. Combining the CDR3 with reference TRBV9 and TRBJ2-3 gives the whole variable domain DSGVTQTPKHLITATGQRVTLRCSPRSGDLSVYWYQQSLDQGLQFLIQYYNGEERAKGNILERFSAQQFPDLHSELNLSSLELGDSALYFCASSAGGSSGGRDTQYFGPGTRLTVL.

This chain joins TRBV4-1 and TRBJ2-1; 7 bases are shared with TRBD1. The CDR3 is made up of 16 amino acids. V shed 0 bases, J shed 9 bases, and the junction held 11 bases outside the gene matches. Per germline, CDR1 MGHRA and CDR2 YSYEKL. This CDR3 is CASSQDRTGVIGEQFF. CDR3 bases: TGCGCCAGCAGCCAAGATCGAACAGGGGTGATTGGTGAGCAGTTCTTC.

The chain couples TRBV30 to TRBJ2-7, with TRBD1 as a possible D gene (5 bases). The CDR3 consists of 14 residues. The V end lost 0 bases, the J end lost 7 bases, and 16 bases lay between the germline ends. Germline lookup yields CDR1 GTSNPN and CDR2 SVGIG (reference sequence). As DNA, the CDR3 is TGTGCCTGGAGTGTAGGAAGGGCAGGGTCTGAGCAGTACTTC. Protein: CAWSVGRAGSEQYF.

This clone appeared a few times. The chain joins TRBV6-5 to TRBJ2-2; 7 bases are a match to TRBD1. Germline-derived CDR1 and CDR2 are MNHEY and SVGAGI. The length of the CDR3 is 11 residues. V shed 10 bases and J 10 bases; nucleotides not matched to a gene: 6. CDR3 loop: CATHRGPELFF. The CDR3 DNA sequence: TGTGCCACCCACAGGGGCCCGGAGCTGTTTTTT.

The rearrangement links TRBV13 to TRBJ2-2; 11 positions match TRBD2. Germline V CDR1 and CDR2: PRHDT, FYEKMQ (reference sequence). Germline trimming cut 5 bases from V and 2 bases from J; bases unmatched to any gene: 7. The CDR3 totals 17 residues. The CDR3 loop reads CASSSKGTSGNTGELFF. The CDR3, as DNA: TGTGCCAGCAGCAGCAAAGGGACTAGCGGAAACACCGGGGAGCTGTTTTTT. The full variable domain, with the rest looked up from reference TRBV13 and TRBJ2-2, is AAGVIQSPRHLIKEKRETATLKCYPIPRHDTVYWYQQGPGQDPQFLISFYEKMQSDKGSIPDRFSAQQFSDYHSELNMSSLELGDSALYFCASSSKGTSGNTGELFFGEGSRLTVL.

The chain combines TRBV30 with TRBJ2-2, with 7 bases matching TRBD2. Germline V gene data show CDR1 as GTSNPN and CDR2 as SVGIG (reference sequence). V was pared by 0 bases and J by 4 bases, with 11 bases of the junction left unmatched. The CDR3 is made up of 17 amino acids. This chain's CDR3 is CAWSVLRGGSGTGELFF. In DNA form, the CDR3 reads TGTGCCTGGAGTGTACTCCGGGGCGGGAGCGGCACCGGGGAGCTGTTTTTT.

V usage is TRBV5-1 and J usage is TRBJ1-4, with D possibly TRBD1 on 5 matching bases. V lost 2 bases, J lost 8 bases, and 7 bases lay in between. The CDR3 is 12 amino acids. Germline CDR1 SGHRS, CDR2 YFSETQ. The chain's CDR3 is CASSFSGEKLFF. The CDR3 DNA follows: TGCGCCAGCAGCTTTTCAGGGGAAAAACTGTTTTTT.

V and J are TRBV18 and TRBJ2-5; no firm D call. CDR3 length equals 12 residues. The germline V gene has CDR1 KGHSH and CDR2 LQKENI. Trimming stripped 3 bases from V and 1 base from J, with 3 bases between. DNA of the CDR3: TGTGCCAGCTCACCCCTCCAAGAGACCCAGTACTTC. It is translated as CASSPLQETQYF. Combining the CDR3 with reference TRBV18 and TRBJ2-5 gives the whole variable domain NAGVMQNPRHLVRRRGQEARLRCSPMKGHSHVYWYRQLPEEGLKFMVYLQKENIIDESGMPKERFSAEFPKEGPSILRIQQVVRGDSAAYFCASSPLQETQYFGPGTRLLVL.

The chain combines TRBV18 with TRBJ1-1, with D perhaps matching TRBD1 (5 bases). Germline V gene lookup returns CDR1 KGHSH and CDR2 LQKENI. The CDR3 length is 14 residues. Trimming removed 3 bases from V and 5 bases from J, with 13 bases in between. The CDR3: CASSPNRKRTEAFF. The CDR3 DNA reads as TGTGCCAGCTCACCGAACAGGAAGAGAACTGAAGCTTTCTTT. Variable domain in full (rest from reference TRBV18 and TRBJ1-1): NAGVMQNPRHLVRRRGQEARLRCSPMKGHSHVYWYRQLPEEGLKFMVYLQKENIIDESGMPKERFSAEFPKEGPSILRIQQVVRGDSAAYFCASSPNRKRTEAFFGQGTRLTVV.

The CDR3 is CASSPSEDEQYF. CDR3 bases: TGTGCCAGCAGCCCTAGCGAGGACGAGCAGTACTTC. This chain uses TRBV9 with TRBJ2-7; a possible D gene is TRBD2 (6 bases). The CDR3 has 12 residues. Germline loops: CDR1 SGDLS, CDR2 YYNGEE. V was shortened by 4 bases and J by 5 bases, with 10 bases between the two germline ends. Looking up the rest from reference TRBV9 and TRBJ2-7 gives the full variable domain: DSGVTQTPKHLITATGQRVTLRCSPRSGDLSVYWYQQSLDQGLQFLIQYYNGEERAKGNILERFSAQQFPDLHSELNLSSLELGDSALYFCASSPSEDEQYFGPGTRLTVT.

The chain employs TRBV4-1 and TRBJ1-4, with D unresolved. With 2 bases removed from V and 8 bases from J, the gap between germline ends came to 6 bases. Germline V gene data show CDR1 as MGHRA and CDR2 as YSYEKL. The CDR3 covers 12 residues. The CDR3 bases are TGCGCCAGCAGCCAACCACAGGAAAAACTGTTTTTT. It yields the protein CASSQPQEKLFF.

The J gene is TRBJ1-4, the V gene TRBV7-9; D perhaps matches TRBD1 (5 bases). The CDR3 covers 15 residues. The V gene lost 2 bases and the J gene lost 8 bases, with 15 bases spanning the gap. The germline V gene has CDR1 SEHNR and CDR2 FQNEAQ (reference sequence). In DNA form, the CDR3 reads TGTGCCAGCAGCTTATCATGGGGCTTTCGGGAAAAACTGTTTTTT. It encodes CASSLSWGFREKLFF.

V usage is TRBV7-8 and J usage is TRBJ2-5; TRBD1 might be the D (6 bases). This CDR3 spans 14 amino acids. Germline V CDR1 and CDR2: SGHVS, FQNEAQ. Trimming removed 2 bases at V and 4 bases at J, with 11 bases between. The CDR3 DNA follows: TGTGCCAGCAGCTTAACAGGGCTCGGAGAGACCCAGTACTTC. Its translation: CASSLTGLGETQYF.

The genes are TRBV7-9 and TRBJ1-6; 8 positions match TRBD1. CDR1 is SEHNR, CDR2 FQNEAQ, per germline (reference sequence). The CDR3 has 18 amino acids. Trimming at V came to 5 bases and at J to 0 bases, leaving 9 bases not matched to a gene. CDR3 loop: CASSPLGQASSYNSPLHF. DNA of the CDR3: TGTGCCAGCAGCCCATTGGGACAGGCGAGCTCCTATAATTCACCCCTCCACTTT.

The genes are TRBV5-4 and TRBJ2-5; D possibly corresponds to TRBD2 (7 bases). Germline V CDR1 and CDR2: SGHNT, YYREEE (reference sequence). V was pared by 4 bases and J by 1 base, with 17 bases between. This CDR3 comprises 16 residues. CDR3 region: CASSRASGGGQETQYF. The CDR3 nucleotides are TGTGCCAGCAGCCGGGCTAGCGGAGGGGGCCAAGAGACCCAGTACTTC.

This clone has ten or more counts. V gene TRBV4-2 combines with J gene TRBJ2-5; TRBD2 is a possible D gene (6 bases). Germline assignment: CDR1 LGHNA and CDR2 YNFKEQ. Trimming took 4 bases from V and 5 from J, leaving 11 bases between them. CDR3 size: 13 residues. CDR3 DNA: TGTGCCAGCAGCCTCGAGGAGGGCGAGACCCAGTACTTC. Amino acid sequence: CASSLEEGETQYF.

V and J are TRBV7-2 and TRBJ2-7; D perhaps matches TRBD1 (6 bases). Germline CDR1 and CDR2: SGHTA and FQGNSA. The CDR3 spans 15 residues. Trimming cost V 4 bases and J 0 bases, with 13 bases left between them. The CDR3 DNA follows: TGTGCCAGCAGCTCCAGGACAGCAGTCTCCTACGAGCAGTACTTC. Amino acid sequence: CASSSRTAVSYEQYF.